A selection of T cell receptor beta chains follows, all from one sample in a study of tumor-infiltrating lymphocytes in primary liver carcinoma. MiXCR was run by TCRdb on the multiplex PCR reads, yielding one entry per CDR3 protein. The table includes roughly 55,000 distinct CDR3 sequences, about two thirds detected once. Sequencing input: liver tumor tissue from sampling region 2. All receptors come from a man in his forties with primary liver carcinoma and hepatitis B virus infection. Both conserved end residues are part of each CDR3. Fields, in order: D gene, V gene, J gene, clone size, CDR3 DNA, CDR3 protein. A D gene is named only where the DNA matches it firmly. The size field is filled for only some rows; it gives once, few, many or a size class.

NA	TRBV5-5	TRBJ2-2	few	TGTGCTAGCAGTTTGAGTGGAGGGGGCGGGGAGCTGTTTTTT	CASSLSGGGGELFF
TRBD2	TRBV29-1	TRBJ2-7	few	TGCAGCGTTGCCCAGCGGGAGCCCTACGAGCAGTACTTC	CSVAQREPYEQYF
NA	TRBV11-1	TRBJ2-5	NA	TGTGCCAGCAGTAGACAGGCGGAGGTGGAGGCCCAGTACTTC	CASSRQAEVEAQYF
NA	TRBV11-2	TRBJ2-7	NA	TGTGCCAGCAGCTTCAGTGCGACCAGCCTCTCCTACGAGCAGTACTTC	CASSFSATSLSYEQYF
TRBD1	TRBV6-2/TRBV6-3	TRBJ1-1	NA	TGTGCCAGCAGTTACGACACAGGGGGGCCCAAGAACACTGAAGCTTTCTTT	CASSYDTGGPKNTEAFF
TRBD2	TRBV29-1	TRBJ2-3	NA	TGCAGCGGGCTAGCGGGATTGTGCACAGATACGCAGTATTTT	CSGLAGLCTDTQYF
NA	TRBV30	TRBJ2-7	NA	TGTGCCCGGAGCGTCAGGGATCACGAGCAGTACTTC	CARSVRDHEQYF
NA	TRBV6-5	TRBJ1-5	NA	TGTGCCAACAGTCACTCGAAAGAGCAGCCCCAGCATTTT	CANSHSKEQPQHF
NA	TRBV11-1	TRBJ2-1	NA	TGTACCAACAGCGAGGTAGTGGGTAAGCAGTTCTTC	CTNSEVVGKQFF
TRBD2	TRBV29-1	TRBJ2-7	NA	TGCAGCGTTCAATCGACGGGAGGGCGCGGGCAGTACTTC	CSVQSTGGRGQYF
NA	TRBV6-1	TRBJ1-2	NA	TGTACCAGTAGTGAACGGGTGTCTAATGGCTGCACCTTC	CTSSERVSNGCTF
NA	TRBV4-1	TRBJ2-7	NA	TGCGCCAACAGCCAAGTACTGAGTAAGGGCGAGCAGTACTTC	CANSQVLSKGEQYF
NA	TRBV12-5	TRBJ2-3	few	TGTGCTAGTGGTCCCGAAGCGGGACACACCGATACGCAGTATTTT	CASGPEAGHTDTQYF
NA	TRBV6-5	TRBJ2-2	NA	TGTGCAAGCAGTTTCGGAATCGGGGAGCTGTTTTTT	CASSFGIGELFF
TRBD2	TRBV4-3	TRBJ2-7	NA	TGCGCCAGCAGCAAAGAGGAGGGAGGGAACTACGAGCAATACTTC	CASSKEEGGNYEQYF
NA	TRBV7-9	TRBJ2-6	many	TGTGCCAGCAGCCCCGGGGTCAGCGGGGCCAACGTCCTGACTTTC	CASSPGVSGANVLTF
TRBD2	TRBV6-2/TRBV6-3	TRBJ2-1	NA	TGTGCCAGCAGTTTCTTGATTGAGGCGTGGGTTCTAGCGGGAGAAAGGGTCAATGAGCAGTTCTTC	CASSFLIEAWVLAGERVNEQFF
NA	TRBV4-2	TRBJ2-1	NA	TGTGACGGCAGCCTAGGGCACAGTGACAATGAGCAGTTCTTC	CDGSLGHSDNEQFF
NA	TRBV5-6	TRBJ1-2	NA	TGTGCCGGCAGCGCGCACAGGAGGGGGATCTATGGCTACACCTTC	CAGSAHRRGIYGYTF
TRBD1	TRBV28	TRBJ1-1	NA	TGTCCCAGCAGCTTATCCTCCCCAGGGGGGCGCAAAGCTTTCTTT	CPSSLSSPGGRKAFF
NA	TRBV5-6	TRBJ2-7	once	TGTGCCAGCAACTGGAGGACCGCCTCCGACGAGCAGTACTTC	CASNWRTASDEQYF
TRBD2	TRBV6-2/TRBV6-3	TRBJ2-7	NA	TGTCCCAGCAGACTAGCGGGAGGGACCTGCGAGCAGTACTTC	CPSRLAGGTCEQYF
TRBD1	TRBV6-6	TRBJ2-7	many	TGTGCCAGCCTTCCCACAGGGGCCTCGGGGGAGCAGTACTTC	CASLPTGASGEQYF